This T cell receptor beta chain was recorded in a study of blood T cells in healthy people across ages. Study results and caveats: CMV status of donors was unknown, possibly confounding expanded clonotype changes. Both higher diversity and more naive CD4+ cells marked long-lived donors when set against aged donors.

A second PCR of about 6 to 11 cycles used a sample-barcoded 5' primer and a J-beta primer mix. A template-switch adaptor with 12 random nucleotides tagged each cDNA molecule. TCRdb re-derived calls from the 5' RACE reads in MiXCR, one entry per CDR3 protein. The sample includes approximately 940,000 distinct CDR3 sequences, roughly 48% of them seen just once. About this clonotype itself: Its antigen is not known.

Approximately 9.2 milliliters was the volume of peripheral blood drawn from each donor. Source material: blood. This receptor was identified in a man aged 30 to 45 in good health.

For the CDR3, the DNA is TGTGCCAGCAGTTACTCAGGTGGGGGGGAATATGGCTACACCTTC. Translated, it gives CASSYSGGGEYGYTF. The rearrangement links TRBV6-6 to TRBJ1-2, with TRBD1 as a possible D gene (5 bases). The CDR3 extends over 15 amino acids. Trimming removed 0 bases at V and 5 bases at J, with 13 bases between. Germline V gene lookup returns CDR1 MNHNY and CDR2 SVGAGI (reference sequence).